This is a list of T cell receptor beta chains from one sample in a study of CD8+ T cells in alopecia areata. Assay used: immunoSEQ multiplex PCR; TCRdb lists only in-frame clones, some missing. The data show approximately 65,000 clones, 45% to 55% seen once. Source: CD8+ T cells sorted from blood, taken at week 0. The receptors here all came from a human donor with alopecia areata. CDR3s include the opening cysteine and the closing phenylalanine or tryptophan. D genes are given only for firm matches. For some rows the clone size is stated as once, few or many, or as a class when expanded; others skip it.

cdr3_length	v_call	clone_size	d_call	j_call	cdr3_aa	cdr3_nt
15	TRBV29-1	-	TRBD1	TRBJ2-5	CSVIPTGGITETQYF	TGCAGCGTCATCCCGACAGGGGGCATCACAGAGACCCAGTACTTC
15	TRBV5-1	-	-	TRBJ1-5	CASSLVGNSNQPQHF	TGCGCCAGCAGCTTGGTCGGAAATAGCAATCAGCCCCAGCATTTT
16	TRBV7-6	-	TRBD2	TRBJ2-5	CASSSRLAGGQETQYF	TGTGCCAGCAGCTCCCGACTAGCGGGAGGCCAAGAGACCCAGTACTTC
11	TRBV10-3	few	TRBD1	TRBJ2-3	CATQGADTQYF	TGTGCCACCCAGGGGGCAGATACGCAGTATTTT
17	TRBV12-5	-	TRBD1	TRBJ2-3	CASGLEGQGIPPDTQYF	TGTGCTAGTGGTTTGGAGGGACAGGGGATCCCCCCAGATACGCAGTATTTT
12	TRBV2	few	-	TRBJ2-1	CASSDPYNEQFF	TGTGCCAGCAGTGACCCTTACAATGAGCAGTTCTTC
14	TRBV6-1	few	-	TRBJ1-5	CASSELRGVQPQHF	TGTGCCAGCAGTGAACTAAGGGGCGTTCAGCCCCAGCATTTT
11	TRBV4-1	-	-	TRBJ2-3	CASSQGVWWYF	TGCGCCAGCAGCCAAGGAGTTTGGTGGTATTTT
15	TRBV19	few	-	TRBJ2-7	CASSIGDGTPYEQYF	TGTGCCAGTAGTATAGGGGACGGGACCCCCTACGAGCAGTACTTC
15	TRBV11-1	many	-	TRBJ2-1	CASSFSGTGYNEQFF	TGTGCCAGCAGCTTCTCCGGGACTGGATACAATGAGCAGTTCTTC
15	TRBV19	-	TRBD1	TRBJ2-5	CASSIWTGEEETQYF	TGTGCCAGTAGTATTTGGACAGGGGAGGAAGAGACCCAGTACTTC
13	TRBV7-9	few	TRBD1	TRBJ1-2	CASSFGTGNGYTF	TGTGCCAGCAGCTTTGGGACAGGGAATGGCTACACCTTC
12	TRBV28	many	TRBD2	TRBJ2-5	CATTGAGETQYF	TGTGCCACGACGGGAGCGGGGGAGACCCAGTACTTC
17	TRBV4-1	once	TRBD2	TRBJ2-7	CASSRGLAGGPSYEQYF	TGCGCCAGCAGCCGGGGACTAGCGGGAGGCCCCTCCTACGAGCAGTACTTC
15	TRBV27	few	-	TRBJ2-1	CASSLTGTLYNEQFF	TGTGCCAGCAGTTTAACCGGGACACTATACAATGAGCAGTTCTTC
14	TRBV5-4	once	-	TRBJ2-5	CASSLEGFGETQYF	TGTGCCAGCAGCTTAGAGGGGTTCGGGGAGACCCAGTACTTC
18	TRBV27	few	TRBD1	TRBJ1-1	CASSLRPGQGLDGTEAFF	TGTGCCAGCAGTTTAAGACCGGGACAGGGACTTGATGGCACTGAAGCTTTCTTT
13	TRBV7-3	-	-	TRBJ2-5	CASSLGIEETQYF	TGTGCCAGCAGCTTAGGCATCGAGGAGACCCAGTACTTC
15	TRBV4-1	-	-	TRBJ2-2	CASSQVKLGTGELFF	TGCGCCAGCAGCCAAGTTAAACTAGGAACCGGGGAGCTGTTTTTT
17	TRBV12-5	-	TRBD1	TRBJ2-3	CASGFSGTVEPSDTQYF	TGTGCTAGTGGTTTCTCTGGGACAGTCGAGCCTTCAGATACGCAGTATTTT
15	TRBV4-3	few	-	TRBJ1-1	CASSQDRGGFTEAFF	TGCGCCAGCAGCCAAGATCGGGGGGGCTTTACTGAAGCTTTCTTT
18	TRBV11-2	-	TRBD2	TRBJ2-7	CASSLYTSGRGIPYEQYF	TGTGCCAGCAGCTTATATACTAGCGGGAGGGGGATTCCCTACGAGCAGTACTTC